This is a list of T cell receptor beta chains from one sample in a study of blood T cell repertoires in COVID-19. Here immunoSEQ multiplex PCR was the method, and the copy in TCRdb shows in-frame clones only, minus some. Counted here are approximately 270,000 clones, around 90% occurring once; the ten biggest clones make up under 2.5%. Sequencing used peripheral blood. These receptors came from a man in his fifties or sixties with acute or convalescent COVID-19. CDR3s include the opening cysteine and the closing phenylalanine or tryptophan. The order of the fields is D gene, V gene, clone size, J gene, CDR3 DNA, CDR3 protein. D genes are given only for firm matches. The size field is filled for only some rows; it gives once, few, many or a size class.

d_gene: -
v_gene: TRBV7-9
abundance: -
j_gene: TRBJ2-5
CDR3nt: TGTGCCAGCAGCGCAGGAGAGACCCAGTACTTC
CDR3aa: CASSAGETQYF

d_gene: -
v_gene: TRBV20-1
abundance: -
j_gene: TRBJ2-7
CDR3nt: TGCAGTGCACGGGACTCCTACGAGCAGTACTTC
CDR3aa: CSARDSYEQYF

d_gene: TRBD1
v_gene: TRBV5-1
abundance: -
j_gene: TRBJ1-1
CDR3nt: TGCGCCAGCAGCTCCACGACAGGGGAGAACGGTGAAGCTTTCTTT
CDR3aa: CASSSTTGENGEAFF

d_gene: TRBD1
v_gene: TRBV3-1/TRBV3-2
abundance: -
j_gene: TRBJ2-5
CDR3nt: TGTGCCAGCAGCCGCGGGGACAGGGGATTTGGGACCCAGTACTTC
CDR3aa: CASSRGDRGFGTQYF

d_gene: TRBD1
v_gene: TRBV5-4
abundance: few
j_gene: TRBJ1-1
CDR3nt: TGTGCCAGCAGCCCGGGACAGGGGATGAACACTGAAGCTTTCTTT
CDR3aa: CASSPGQGMNTEAFF

d_gene: -
v_gene: TRBV5-4
abundance: once
j_gene: TRBJ2-7
CDR3nt: TGTGCCAGCAGCTTGGGACAGGGACTTTCCTACGAGCAGTACTTC
CDR3aa: CASSLGQGLSYEQYF

d_gene: TRBD2
v_gene: TRBV7-8
abundance: -
j_gene: TRBJ2-1
CDR3nt: TGTGCCAGCAGTGGACTAGCGGGTTACAATGAGCAGTTCTTC
CDR3aa: CASSGLAGYNEQFF

d_gene: -
v_gene: TRBV11-2
abundance: once
j_gene: TRBJ1-3
CDR3nt: TGTGCCAGCAGCTACAGGTCCTCTGGAAACACCATATATTTT
CDR3aa: CASSYRSSGNTIYF

d_gene: TRBD2
v_gene: TRBV7-8
abundance: -
j_gene: TRBJ2-3
CDR3nt: TGTGCCAGCAGCCCATACTGGACTAGCGGGGGGCATAGCACAGATACGCAGTATTTT
CDR3aa: CASSPYWTSGGHSTDTQYF

d_gene: TRBD1
v_gene: TRBV3-1/TRBV3-2
abundance: -
j_gene: TRBJ1-3
CDR3nt: TGTGCCAGCAGGGACAGGGGGACCAGCTCTGGAAACACCATATATTTT
CDR3aa: CASRDRGTSSGNTIYF

d_gene: -
v_gene: TRBV5-6
abundance: once
j_gene: TRBJ1-2
CDR3nt: TGTGCCAGCAGCTCCGGTGGGGGACTTTATGGCTACACCTTC
CDR3aa: CASSSGGGLYGYTF

d_gene: -
v_gene: TRBV4-2
abundance: -
j_gene: TRBJ1-4
CDR3nt: TGTGCCAGCAGCCAACAGGTGGCAGGGGCTAATGAAAAACTGTTTTTT
CDR3aa: CASSQQVAGANEKLFF

d_gene: -
v_gene: TRBV7-9
abundance: -
j_gene: TRBJ2-7
CDR3nt: TGTGCCAGCAGCTTGGAGGGCCCCTACGAGCAGTACTTC
CDR3aa: CASSLEGPYEQYF

d_gene: TRBD1
v_gene: TRBV27
abundance: -
j_gene: TRBJ1-1
CDR3nt: TGTGCCAGCACCACGACAGGGTTTGGTGAAGCTTTCTTT
CDR3aa: CASTTTGFGEAFF

d_gene: -
v_gene: TRBV5-5
abundance: -
j_gene: TRBJ2-6
CDR3nt: TGTGCCAGCAGCCGGACCCCACAGGGTACTGGGGCCAACGTCCTGACTTTC
CDR3aa: CASSRTPQGTGANVLTF

d_gene: -
v_gene: TRBV12-3/TRBV12-4
abundance: -
j_gene: TRBJ2-7
CDR3nt: TGTGCCAGCAGACCCGGAGGGGGCGCGCAGTACTTC
CDR3aa: CASRPGGGAQYF

d_gene: -
v_gene: TRBV14
abundance: -
j_gene: TRBJ2-2
CDR3nt: TGTGCCAGCAGCCGGCAGGTTAACACCGGGGAGCTGTTTTTT
CDR3aa: CASSRQVNTGELFF

d_gene: -
v_gene: TRBV12-3/TRBV12-4
abundance: -
j_gene: TRBJ2-7
CDR3nt: TGTGCCAGCAGCCTCGTCGGGGGACGCGAGCAGTACTTC
CDR3aa: CASSLVGGREQYF

d_gene: TRBD1
v_gene: TRBV5-4
abundance: -
j_gene: TRBJ2-2
CDR3nt: TGTGCCAGCAGTCGGGACAGGGTTGGAACCGGGGAGCTGTTTTTT
CDR3aa: CASSRDRVGTGELFF

d_gene: -
v_gene: TRBV2
abundance: -
j_gene: TRBJ1-2
CDR3nt: TGTGCCAGCAGTGAGCGTCAACTCTATGGCTACACCTTC
CDR3aa: CASSERQLYGYTF

d_gene: -
v_gene: TRBV11-2
abundance: -
j_gene: TRBJ2-5
CDR3nt: TGTGCCAGCAGCTTAGTGGAGGGGGCCGGGCGGGAGACCCAGTACTTC
CDR3aa: CASSLVEGAGRETQYF

d_gene: TRBD2
v_gene: TRBV5-1
abundance: -
j_gene: TRBJ2-5
CDR3nt: TGCGCCACCAAGAAGAGTAGCGGGGGTGAGACCCAGTACTTC
CDR3aa: CATKKSSGGETQYF